The 30 T cell receptor beta chains below were found in one sample sequenced in a study of beta chain features in type 1 diabetes. Expressed TCRB transcripts were sequenced, since all the RNA that had been isolated was reverse transcribed. TCRdb keeps only in-frame clones here, not all; method: immunoSEQ multiplex PCR. The table has 120,000 to 150,000 clones, about 10% seen once. Sequenced: naive CD4+ T cells from blood. Receptor source: a man younger than 35 in good health.

The CDR3 reads CASSPISDRSSYNEQFF. CDR3 bases: TGTGCCAGCAGTCCCATATCCGACCGGAGCTCCTACAATGAGCAGTTCTTC. This rearrangement joins TRBV27 to TRBJ2-1; D gene uncertain. Between the trimmed V and J ends, which lost 5 bases and 0 bases, there was a span of 17 bases. This CDR3 spans 17 amino acids. Germline CDR1 MNHEY, CDR2 SMNVEV (reference sequence).

This clone was observed a handful of times. The chain carries TRBV6-6 and TRBJ1-2; the D gene is possibly TRBD1 (6 bases). The length of the CDR3 is 14 residues. Germline lookup yields CDR1 MNHNY and CDR2 SVGAGI (reference sequence). CDR3 in DNA: TGTGCAAGTGAGTTAAGCGGGGGCGACTATGGCTACACCTTC. It yields the protein CASELSGGDYGYTF.

The chain is built from TRBV5-6 and TRBJ2-1, with no clear D. Germline loops: CDR1 SGHDT, CDR2 YYEEEE. V lost 0 bases and J lost 0, with 4 bases in between. CDR3 length: 14 residues. The CDR3 coding sequence is TGTGCCAGCAGCTTGGGTAACTCCTACAATGAGCAGTTCTTC. This codes for CASSLGNSYNEQFF.

In its sample, this clone was seen many times. The CDR3 region has the DNA TGTGCCAGCAGCCAAAACAGGATTGAAAAACTGTTTTTT. This codes for CASSQNRIEKLFF. V and J are TRBV14 and TRBJ1-4; maybe TRBD1 (5 bases). Trimming left V 2 bases short and J 7 bases short, with 8 bases between. The CDR3 runs to 13 residues. Germline V gene data show CDR1 as SGHDN and CDR2 as FVKESK.

This clone was counted a few times. The chain combines TRBV6-1 with TRBJ1-6; a weak D match, TRBD1 (5 bases). The CDR3 has 17 amino acids. V gave up 3 bases and J gave up 0 bases, with 12 bases separating them. Germline assignment: CDR1 MNHNS and CDR2 SASEGT. In nucleotides, the CDR3 is TGTGCCAGCAGTGACGGGGGGAGCGGCTCCTATAATTCACCCCTCCACTTT. This translates into CASSDGGSGSYNSPLHF.

The V and J genes are TRBV7-9 and TRBJ2-7; 7 bases map to TRBD1. Trimming removed 3 bases from V and 3 bases from J; junction bases left unmatched: 8. CDR1 SEHNR and CDR2 FQNEAQ come from the germline V gene (reference sequence). The CDR3 consists of 15 residues. CDR3 nucleotide sequence: TGTGCCAGCAGCTTCCCAGCACAGGGGAGCTACGAGCAGTACTTC. Protein product: CASSFPAQGSYEQYF.

The chain is built from TRBV28 and TRBJ1-5, with D uncertain. The germline gives CDR1 MDHEN, CDR2 SYDVKM. The CDR3 is 15 residues long. V lost 6 bases and J 2 bases, leaving 14 bases between the germline ends. The CDR3 region has the DNA TGTGCCAGCAGCCCCGGGAGCAATGGCAATCAGCCCCAGCATTTT. Its protein product is CASSPGSNGNQPQHF.

The chain combines TRBV7-2 with TRBJ2-5; tentative D call: TRBD2 (5 bases). Per the germline V gene, CDR1 is SGHTA and CDR2 is FQGNSA. The CDR3 is made up of 13 amino acids. Between the trimmed V and J ends, which lost 5 bases and 4 bases, there was a span of 11 bases. The chain's CDR3 is CASSTPGSETQYF. CDR3 nucleotides: TGTGCCAGCAGCACACCGGGGTCAGAGACCCAGTACTTC. Using reference TRBV7-2 and TRBJ2-5 for the parts outside the CDR3, the full variable domain is GAGVSQSPSNKVTEKGKDVELRCDPISGHTALYWYRQSLGQGLEFLIYFQGNSAPDKSGLPSDRFSAERTGGSVSTLTIQRTQQEDSAVYLCASSTPGSETQYFGPGTRLLVL.

This clone has a handful of counts. V usage is TRBV4-1 and J usage is TRBJ2-2; 11 bases match TRBD2. This CDR3 is built from 17 residues. Trimming took 2 bases from V and 5 from J; bases not matched to a gene: 7. Germline V gives CDR1 MGHRA, CDR2 YSYEKL. Here the CDR3 DNA reads TGCGCCAGCAGCCAAAACCCGGGACTAGCGGTTACCGGGGAGCTGTTTTTT. It translates to CASSQNPGLAVTGELFF.

The chain couples TRBV19 to TRBJ2-5, with no clear D. Looked up from germline, CDR1 is LNHDA and CDR2 is SQIVND (reference sequence). CDR3 length equals 13 residues. The V gene lost 3 bases and the J gene lost 1 base, with 6 bases spanning the gap. CDR3: CASSIQIQETQYF. The CDR3 nucleotides read TGTGCCAGTAGTATTCAGATCCAAGAGACCCAGTACTTC.

The gene calls are TRBV7-8 and TRBJ2-1; D possibly corresponds to TRBD1 (6 bases). In germline, CDR1 is SGHVS, CDR2 FQNEAQ. Trimming stripped 6 bases from V and 1 base from J, with 13 bases between. The CDR3 is 15 amino acids. The CDR3 DNA sequence: TGTGCCAGCAGTTACAGGGATGGGTCCTACAATGAGCAGTTCTTC. This gives the protein CASSYRDGSYNEQFF.

This clone has at least ten counts. The genes are TRBV7-2 and TRBJ2-7; D uncertain. The CDR3 loop spans 12 amino acids. Germline loops: CDR1 SGHTA, CDR2 FQGNSA. Trimming pared 0 bases from V and 2 bases from J, leaving 2 bases between. CDR3 sequence (DNA): TGTGCCAGCAGCTTAGCTACCTACGAGCAGTACTTC. Translation gives CASSLATYEQYF. The full variable domain, its missing parts supplied by reference TRBV7-2 and TRBJ2-7, is GAGVSQSPSNKVTEKGKDVELRCDPISGHTALYWYRQSLGQGLEFLIYFQGNSAPDKSGLPSDRFSAERTGGSVSTLTIQRTQQEDSAVYLCASSLATYEQYFGPGTRLTVT.

In this sample, this clone turned up a few times. V gene TRBV10-3 combines with J gene TRBJ2-1, with D unresolved. This CDR3 contains 15 residues. Between the trimmed V and J ends, which lost 3 bases and 0 bases, there was a span of 9 bases. The V gene's germline CDR1 is ENHRY and CDR2 SYGVKD. CDR3 nucleotides: TGTGCCATCAGTGATTCGGTTACCTCCTACAATGAGCAGTTCTTC. Protein product: CAISDSVTSYNEQFF.

This clone appeared a few times. The chain employs TRBV5-8 and TRBJ2-5, with D possibly being TRBD1 (6 bases). The CDR3 totals 13 residues. V shed 1 base and J shed 4 bases, with 8 bases lying between them. Germline assignment: CDR1 SGHTS and CDR2 YDEGEE. CDR3 region: CASSLRGGETQYF. DNA of the CDR3: TGTGCCAGCAGCTTGAGAGGGGGAGAGACCCAGTACTTC.

This clone was observed a few times. The chain is built from TRBV29-1 and TRBJ1-1, with 7 bases aligning to TRBD1. Trimming cost V 6 bases and J 5 bases; bases outside gene matches: 9. Germline lookup yields CDR1 SQVTM and CDR2 ANQGSEA. The CDR3 has 13 amino acids. In DNA form, the CDR3 reads TGCAGCGTCACCCAACAGGGGCGAACTGAAGCTTTCTTT. Translating it yields CSVTQQGRTEAFF. Full variable domain (remainder filled in from reference TRBV29-1 and TRBJ1-1): SAVISQKPSRDICQRGTSLTIQCQVDSQVTMMFWYRQQPGQSLTLIATANQGSEATYESGFVIDKFPISRPNLTFSTLTVSNMSPEDSSIYLCSVTQQGRTEAFFGQGTRLTVV.

V is TRBV5-4 and J is TRBJ2-1, with a weak D call TRBD1 (5 bases). Per the germline V gene, CDR1 is SGHNT and CDR2 is YYREEE (reference sequence). Trimming pared 0 bases from V and 7 bases from J, leaving 8 bases between. The CDR3 is 13 amino acids. CDR3 coding DNA: TGTGCCAGCAGCTTGGCAGGGCTAAATGAGCAGTTCTTC. Translating it yields CASSLAGLNEQFF.

V usage is TRBV7-2 and J usage is TRBJ2-5; TRBD1 agrees at 7 bases. This CDR3 comprises 16 residues. Trimming removed 1 base from V and 4 bases from J; junction bases left unmatched: 9. In germline, CDR1 is SGHTA, CDR2 FQGNSA. CDR3 coding DNA: TGTGCCAGCAGCTTAGTTAGACAGGGTGGCTCAGAGACCCAGTACTTC. Translation: CASSLVRQGGSETQYF.

This sequence joins TRBV5-4 and TRBJ1-1; no clear D gene. Trimming left V 1 base short and J 1 base short, with 5 bases between. The CDR3 consists of 13 residues. Looked up from germline, CDR1 is SGHNT and CDR2 is YYREEE (reference sequence). CDR3 region: CASSLLANTEAFF. The CDR3 DNA is TGTGCCAGCAGCTTGTTGGCGAACACTGAAGCTTTCTTT.

The chain is built from TRBV10-1 and TRBJ2-2; the D is unclear. Per the germline V gene, CDR1 is WNHNN and CDR2 is SYGVQD (reference sequence). The CDR3 sequence is 13 residues long. V was pared by 3 bases and J by 2 bases, with 4 bases between. CDR3 coding DNA: TGCGCCAGCAGTGACCCAAACACCGGGGAGCTGTTTTTT. Protein: CASSDPNTGELFF.

V gene TRBV5-1 combines with J gene TRBJ1-1; TRBD1 agrees at 7 bases. Germline trimming cut 5 bases from V and 3 bases from J; bases unmatched to any gene: 4. Germline lookup yields CDR1 SGHRS and CDR2 YFSETQ. This CDR3 is 13 amino acids long. The CDR3 DNA reads as TGCGCCAGCAGTCTCACAGGGGACACTGAAGCTTTCTTT. It is translated as CASSLTGDTEAFF. The full variable domain, its missing parts supplied by reference TRBV5-1 and TRBJ1-1, is KAGVTQTPRYLIKTRGQQVTLSCSPISGHRSVSWYQQTPGQGLQFLFEYFSETQRNKGNFPGRFSGRQFSNSRSEMNVSTLELGDSALYLCASSLTGDTEAFFGQGTRLTVV.

The gene calls are TRBV6-5 and TRBJ1-2; weak D call: TRBD1 (5 bases). Trimming removed 1 base from V and 1 base from J, with 10 bases in between. Germline V gives CDR1 MNHEY, CDR2 SVGAGI. The CDR3 extends over 15 amino acids. This CDR3 is CASSYLQGNNYGYTF. The CDR3 region has the DNA TGTGCCAGCAGTTACTTGCAGGGTAATAACTATGGCTACACCTTC.

This clone showed up just a few times. The chain has TRBV2 and TRBJ1-6, with 9 bases matching TRBD1. Unmatched junction bases numbered 6, after V lost 8 bases and J lost 7 bases. In germline, CDR1 is SNHLY, CDR2 FYNNEI. The CDR3 has 14 residues. CDR3 sequence: CASRGDRDNSPLHF. CDR3 DNA: TGTGCCAGCCGGGGGGACAGGGACAATTCACCCCTCCACTTT.

J is TRBJ1-2 and V is TRBV7-9, with 9 bases aligning to TRBD1. V shed 1 base, J shed 6 bases, and the junction held 3 bases outside the gene matches. The length of the CDR3 is 14 residues. Germline loops: CDR1 SEHNR, CDR2 FQNEAQ (reference sequence). As DNA, the CDR3 is TGTGCCAGCAGCTTAGGACAGGGGGGGAATGGCTACACCTTC. It yields the protein CASSLGQGGNGYTF. Combining the CDR3 with reference TRBV7-9 and TRBJ1-2 gives the whole variable domain DTGVSQNPRHKITKRGQNVTFRCDPISEHNRLYWYRQTLGQGPEFLTYFQNEAQLEKSRLLSDRFSAERPKGSFSTLEIQRTEQGDSAMYLCASSLGQGGNGYTFGSGTRLTVV.

This clone has just a few counts. V usage is TRBV7-2 and J usage is TRBJ2-3, with 11 bases fitting TRBD2. The CDR3 length is 15 residues. J was trimmed by 1 base and V by 4 bases; bases with no gene match: 1. Germline lookup yields CDR1 SGHTA and CDR2 FQGNSA. CDR3 region: CASSSTSGGTDTQYF. CDR3 sequence (DNA): TGTGCCAGCAGCTCGACTAGCGGGGGCACAGATACGCAGTATTTT.

The chain links TRBV5-1 to TRBJ2-2; 9 bases are a match to TRBD1. Looked up from germline, CDR1 is SGHRS and CDR2 is YFSETQ. The CDR3 is 17 amino acids. V shed 0 bases, J shed 5 bases, and the junction held 8 bases outside the gene matches. The DNA of the CDR3 is TGCGCCAGCAGCTTGGCCCCGGGACAGGGAAAGACCGGGGAGCTGTTTTTT. Translated: CASSLAPGQGKTGELFF.

The sample holds many counts of this clone. The chain combines TRBV4-2 with TRBJ2-6, with TRBD1 matching 12 bases. The CDR3 spans 19 residues. V shed 0 bases and J 4 bases; nucleotides not matched to a gene: 7. Germline V CDR1 and CDR2: LGHNA, YNFKEQ. The CDR3 nucleotides read TGTGCCAGCAGCCAAGATATGGGACAGGGGGCAAGAGGGGCCAACGTCCTGACTTTC. Protein: CASSQDMGQGARGANVLTF.

V usage is TRBV7-2 and J usage is TRBJ1-5; D call uncertain. Trimming removed 1 base from V and 0 bases from J, with 10 bases in between. This CDR3 comprises 16 residues. Germline loops: CDR1 SGHTA, CDR2 FQGNSA. The DNA of the CDR3 is TGTGCCAGCAGCTTAGGCAGGAGGTATAGCAATCAGCCCCAGCATTTT. Translation: CASSLGRRYSNQPQHF.

A few counts support this clone. The gene calls are TRBV5-6 and TRBJ1-2; D is uncertain. CDR3 length: 12 residues. CDR1 and CDR2 from the germline V gene are SGHDT and YYEEEE. V lost 0 bases, J lost 5 bases, and 5 bases lay in between. The CDR3 loop reads CASSLAAYGYTF. The CDR3 DNA sequence: TGTGCCAGCAGCTTGGCTGCGTATGGCTACACCTTC. The whole variable domain, filled in from reference TRBV5-6 and TRBJ1-2, reads DAGVTQSPTHLIKTRGQQVTLRCSPKSGHDTVSWYQQALGQGPQFIFQYYEEEERQRGNFPDRFSGHQFPNYSSELNVNALLLGDSALYLCASSLAAYGYTFGSGTRLTVV.

The gene calls are TRBV5-4 and TRBJ2-2; 11 bases align to TRBD2. J lost 7 bases, V lost 3 bases, and 5 bases had no gene match. The germline V gene has CDR1 SGHNT and CDR2 YYREEE (reference sequence). This CDR3 contains 15 residues. The CDR3, as DNA: TGTGCCAGCAGCTCTAGCGGGGGGAAGGACGGGGAGCTGTTTTTT. It yields the protein CASSSSGGKDGELFF.

This clone showed up just a few times. The rearrangement links TRBV6-5 to TRBJ1-1; D is uncertain. CDR1 and CDR2 from the germline V gene are MNHEY and SVGAGI. V was clipped by 8 bases and J by 1 base, with 8 bases between them. The CDR3 totals 12 residues. The CDR3 is CASQGGNTEAFF. In DNA, the CDR3 is TGTGCCAGCCAAGGAGGGAACACTGAAGCTTTCTTT.